This section outlines one T cell receptor (beta chain) sequence together with its context. Being one base from a much bigger clone, this may be a read error. Sample-barcoded 5' priming and a J-beta primer mix drove a second PCR of about 6 to 11 cycles. TCRdb reanalysed the 5' RACE reads using MiXCR and keeps one entry per CDR3 protein. This table holds roughly 680,000 distinct CDR3 sequences, 45% to 50% found once. The data originate from a study of blood T cells in healthy people across ages. Study information: In model experiments, template switching was able to capture about one barcoded beta molecule for every two T cells that were present.

CDR1 and CDR2 (germline): ENHRY, SYGVKD. This CDR3 is 13 amino acids long. V was trimmed by 4 bases and J by 4 bases, leaving 10 bases between them. The receptor comes from a woman in her fifties or sixties in good health. The gene calls are TRBV10-3 and TRBJ2-5, with a weak D call TRBD1 (5 bases). Sequences were obtained from blood. Here the CDR3 reads CAISGFQGETQYF. CDR3 nucleotides: TGTGCCATCAGTGGTTTCCAGGGAGAGACCCAGTACTTC.